These 22 T cell receptor beta chains originate from one sample sequenced in a study of blood T cell repertoires in COVID-19. Only in-frame clones appear in the TCRdb table, and some are missing; sequencing was by immunoSEQ multiplex PCR. This sample has fewer than 450,000 clones; approximately 88% occur once, and the top ten carry around an eighth. Sequenced: peripheral blood. The receptors were gathered from a woman between 45 and 60 years old with COVID-19, enrolled during active disease.

The genes are TRBV19 and TRBJ2-7; 8 bases are a match to TRBD1. The CDR3 is 14 amino acids. V dropped 3 bases and J dropped 3; count of bases not matched to a gene: 4. Germline V gene data show CDR1 as LNHDA and CDR2 as SQIVND (reference sequence). CDR3 protein: CASSIPGQDYEQYF. The CDR3 DNA reads TGTGCCAGTAGTATCCCGGGACAGGACTACGAGCAGTACTTC.

The chain recombines TRBV5-6 with TRBJ2-7; 8 bases align to TRBD1. CDR1 is SGHDT, CDR2 YYEEEE, per germline. V gave up 2 bases and J gave up 5 bases; unmatched junction bases: 6. The CDR3 has 14 residues. Written as DNA, the CDR3 is TGTGCCAGCAGCTTTGAGGGACAGGTAAACGAGCAGTACTTC. Translated, it gives CASSFEGQVNEQYF.

On this clone: Other DNA sequences in this specimen translate into the identical CDR3. This chain connects TRBV7-9 to TRBJ1-1; D is unclear. The germline V gene encodes CDR1 SEHNR and CDR2 FQNEAQ (reference sequence). This CDR3 contains 12 residues. The ends were cut back, 5 bases at V and 2 bases at J, with 6 bases in the middle. The CDR3 here is CASSPSNTEAFF. The CDR3 nucleotides are TGTGCCAGCAGCCCCTCTAACACTGAAGCTTTCTTT.

This rearrangement joins TRBV15 to TRBJ1-1, with D maybe TRBD1 (5 bases). The V gene lost 1 base and the J gene lost 1 base, with 10 bases spanning the gap. This CDR3 is 15 amino acids long. The germline gives CDR1 LNHNV, CDR2 YYDKDF (reference sequence). CDR3 bases: TGTGCCACCAGCAGAGTCATACAGGAGAACACTGAAGCTTTCTTT. Residues: CATSRVIQENTEAFF.

The chain is built from TRBV6-1 and TRBJ2-7, with 12 bases fitting TRBD2. Trimming cost V 1 base and J 7 bases; bases outside gene matches: 11. CDR3 length equals 17 residues. CDR1 and CDR2 from the germline V gene are MNHNS and SASEGT. CDR3 amino acids: CASSEGTSGTLPYEQYF. CDR3 DNA: TGTGCCAGCAGTGAAGGGACTAGCGGGACTCTACCTTATGAGCAGTACTTC.

The DNA for the CDR3 is TGTGCCAGTAGCCTCGGGAACGGCGGCTCTGGAAACACCATATATTTT. Protein product: CASSLGNGGSGNTIYF. The genes are TRBV19 and TRBJ1-3; D call uncertain. The V gene lost 6 bases and the J gene lost 0 bases, with 15 bases spanning the gap. Per germline, CDR1 LNHDA and CDR2 SQIVND (reference sequence). This CDR3 spans 16 amino acids.

V gene TRBV7-2 combines with J gene TRBJ1-3, with 9 bases aligning to TRBD1. This CDR3 is 14 amino acids long. The ends lost 5 bases at V and 4 bases at J; junction bases unmatched: 3. Looked up from germline, CDR1 is SGHTA and CDR2 is FQGNSA. The CDR3 spells CASSRGTGGNTIYF. The DNA for the CDR3 is TGTGCCAGCAGCCGCGGGACAGGGGGAAACACCATATATTTT. The variable domain in full, completed from reference TRBV7-2 and TRBJ1-3, reads GAGVSQSPSNKVTEKGKDVELRCDPISGHTALYWYRQSLGQGLEFLIYFQGNSAPDKSGLPSDRFSAERTGGSVSTLTIQRTQQEDSAVYLCASSRGTGGNTIYFGEGSWLTVV.

This sequence joins TRBV19 and TRBJ2-3; a possible D gene is TRBD2 (6 bases). Deletions cut 4 bases from V and 0 bases from J, with 11 bases between. Germline V gene data show CDR1 as LNHDA and CDR2 as SQIVND (reference sequence). This CDR3 spans 15 amino acids. The CDR3 nucleotides read TGTGCCAGTAGTAAGGGGACTGTTAGCACAGATACGCAGTATTTT. Its protein is CASSKGTVSTDTQYF.

This rearrangement joins TRBV18 to TRBJ2-5, with D tentatively TRBD1 (5 bases). In germline, CDR1 is KGHSH, CDR2 LQKENI. V dropped 1 base and J dropped 2 bases, with 17 bases sitting between them. CDR3 size: 17 residues. DNA of the CDR3: TGTGCCAGCTCACCACTATATACCAGGGATCCACAAGAGACCCAGTACTTC. It yields the protein CASSPLYTRDPQETQYF.

Here the CDR3 DNA reads TGTGCCAGCAGTCGCCCCGGGACAGGATCACCCCTCCACTTT. Its protein is CASSRPGTGSPLHF. The chain recombines TRBV5-6 with TRBJ1-6; 8 bases agree with TRBD1. The CDR3 covers 14 residues. CDR1 and CDR2 (germline): SGHDT, YYEEEE. V shed 5 bases, J shed 10 bases, and the junction held 8 bases outside the gene matches.

This clone has only a few counts. The chain recombines TRBV18 with TRBJ2-3; D unclear. The CDR3 is 15 residues long. Trimming pared 2 bases from V and 4 bases from J, leaving 13 bases between. Germline V gene data show CDR1 as KGHSH and CDR2 as LQKENI. In DNA form, the CDR3 reads TGTGCCAGCTCACCAGAAACACCCAATTCAGATACGCAGTATTTT. Translating it yields CASSPETPNSDTQYF.

This chain joins TRBV11-2 and TRBJ1-4; a possible D gene is TRBD1 (6 bases). CDR3 length: 16 residues. Germline values: CDR1 SGHAT, CDR2 FQNNGV. The V and J ends lost 5 bases and 5 bases respectively, with 18 bases between them. The CDR3 loop is CASSLLVNRANEKLFF. The CDR3 DNA follows: TGTGCCAGCAGCCTCCTTGTGAACAGGGCGAATGAAAAACTGTTTTTT.

The chain uses TRBV6-6 and TRBJ1-2; 7 nucleotides line up with TRBD1. This CDR3 has 12 amino acids. Germline assignment: CDR1 MNHNY and CDR2 SVGAGI (reference sequence). V gave up 5 bases and J gave up 8 bases; unmatched junction bases: 5. The CDR3 is CASSLPGQGYTF. The CDR3 nucleotides are TGTGCCAGCAGTCTCCCGGGACAGGGCTACACCTTC.

This clone was recorded once. The V call is TRBV5-4, the J call TRBJ2-5; 10 bases align to TRBD1. V gave up 5 bases and J gave up 4 bases; unmatched junction bases: 5. The CDR3 consists of 14 residues. Germline CDR1 reads SGHNT; CDR2 reads YYREEE (reference sequence). This CDR3 is CASRTDRGRETQYF. CDR3 coding DNA: TGTGCCAGCAGGACTGACAGGGGGCGAGAGACCCAGTACTTC.

This clone has a single count. Other DNA sequences in the same sample also yield this CDR3. The V call is TRBV9, the J call TRBJ2-3; D might be TRBD2 (7 bases). The CDR3 has 16 amino acids. Germline assignment: CDR1 SGDLS and CDR2 YYNGEE. With 0 bases removed from V and 3 bases from J, the gap between germline ends came to 14 bases. CDR3 amino acids: CASSVGGGGLTDTQYF. The CDR3 nucleotides are TGTGCCAGCAGCGTAGGTGGGGGGGGCCTAACAGATACGCAGTATTTT.

The rearrangement uses TRBV5-1 and TRBJ1-4; D remains ambiguous. Germline-derived CDR1 and CDR2 are SGHRS and YFSETQ. The ends were cut back, 6 bases at V and 3 bases at J, with 15 bases in the middle. The CDR3 extends over 15 amino acids. In nucleotides, the CDR3 is TGCGCCAGCAAAGCCTTGGGAGGGTCTAATGAAAAACTGTTTTTT. Amino acid sequence: CASKALGGSNEKLFF.

The V gene is TRBV11-2, the J gene TRBJ2-5, with D tentatively TRBD1 (5 bases). Germline values: CDR1 SGHAT, CDR2 FQNNGV. The CDR3 length is 13 residues. The V and J ends lost 5 bases and 7 bases respectively, with 14 bases between them. The CDR3 bases are TGTGCCAGCAGCCCACAGGTTCTTGGGACCCAGTACTTC. This sequence encodes CASSPQVLGTQYF. The full variable domain, in which reference TRBV11-2 and TRBJ2-5 provide the parts outside the CDR3, is EAGVAQSPRYKIIEKRQSVAFWCNPISGHATLYWYQQILGQGPKLLIQFQNNGVVDDSQLPKDRFSAERLKGVDSTLKIQPAKLEDSAVYLCASSPQVLGTQYFGPGTRLLVL.

This clone came up a few times. Different DNA sequences within this sample yield the same CDR3. This rearrangement joins TRBV5-6 to TRBJ2-7; 10 bases fit TRBD1. After removal of 3 bases from V and 2 bases from J, the junction contained 5 bases not matched to a gene. Germline lookup yields CDR1 SGHDT and CDR2 YYEEEE. CDR3 length: 15 residues. CDR3 DNA: TGTGCCAGCAGCTCGGGACAGGGGAACCCCTACGAGCAGTACTTC. Its protein is CASSSGQGNPYEQYF. Full variable domain (rest looked up from reference TRBV5-6 and TRBJ2-7): DAGVTQSPTHLIKTRGQQVTLRCSPKSGHDTVSWYQQALGQGPQFIFQYYEEEERQRGNFPDRFSGHQFPNYSSELNVNALLLGDSALYLCASSSGQGNPYEQYFGPGTRLTVT.

The chain has TRBV9 and TRBJ2-1; 8 bases are shared with TRBD2. The CDR3 runs to 19 residues. Trimming took 2 bases from V and 8 from J; bases not matched to a gene: 21. Germline V CDR1 and CDR2: SGDLS, YYNGEE. CDR3 residues: CASSVAKTSEYQRDYEQFF. In nucleotides, the CDR3 is TGTGCCAGCAGCGTGGCCAAGACTAGCGAGTACCAGAGGGACTATGAGCAGTTCTTC.

The chain combines TRBV5-1 with TRBJ2-2, with 11 bases lining up with TRBD1. Germline V lookup: CDR1 SGHRS, CDR2 YFSETQ. The junction had 4 bases not matched to a gene; V was cut back by 2 bases and J by 4 bases. The CDR3 spans 16 residues. CDR3 amino acids: CASSFSGTGGTGELFF. As DNA, the CDR3 is TGCGCCAGCAGCTTTTCCGGGACAGGGGGCACCGGGGAGCTGTTTTTT.

The V and J genes are TRBV20-1 and TRBJ2-7; 12 bases match TRBD2. The CDR3 extends over 14 amino acids. J gave up 5 bases and V 3 bases, and 5 bases lay outside the gene matches. The germline gives CDR1 DFQATT, CDR2 SNEGSKA (reference sequence). CDR3: CSASGLAGRDEQYF. Written as DNA, the CDR3 is TGCAGTGCTAGTGGACTAGCGGGGCGGGACGAGCAGTACTTC.

This chain joins TRBV2 and TRBJ1-3; D remains unclear. The CDR3 sequence is 13 residues long. Germline loops: CDR1 SNHLY, CDR2 FYNNEI. The V gene lost 7 bases and the J gene lost 7 bases, with 14 bases spanning the gap. The CDR3 here is CASTGLPGNTIYF. The CDR3 DNA sequence: TGTGCCAGCACCGGCCTCCCCGGGAACACCATATATTTT.